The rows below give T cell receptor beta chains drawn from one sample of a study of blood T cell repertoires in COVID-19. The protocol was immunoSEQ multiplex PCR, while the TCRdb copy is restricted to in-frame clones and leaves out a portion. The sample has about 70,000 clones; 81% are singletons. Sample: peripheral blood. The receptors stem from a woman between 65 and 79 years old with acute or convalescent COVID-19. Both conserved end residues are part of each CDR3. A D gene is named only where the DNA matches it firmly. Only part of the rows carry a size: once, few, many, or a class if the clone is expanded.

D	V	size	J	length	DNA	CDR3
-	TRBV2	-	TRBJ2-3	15	TGTGCCAGCAGCGAACAGGGAACCCGCACAGATACGCAGTATTTT	CASSEQGTRTDTQYF
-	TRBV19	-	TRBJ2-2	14	TGTGCCAGTAGTATGGTCGGGGAAACCGGGGAGCTGTTTTTT	CASSMVGETGELFF
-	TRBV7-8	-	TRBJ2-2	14	TGTGCCAGCAGCTCCGCACAGGGTTCCGGGGAGCTGTTTTTT	CASSSAQGSGELFF
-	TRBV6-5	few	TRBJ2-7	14	TGTGCCAGCAGTTCAACCCTACAGGGCTACGAGCAGTACTTC	CASSSTLQGYEQYF
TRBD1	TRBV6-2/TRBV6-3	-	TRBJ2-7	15	TGTGCCAGCAGTTACTCCGGGACAGCCTCCTACGAGCAGTACTTC	CASSYSGTASYEQYF
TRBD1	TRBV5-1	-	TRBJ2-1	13	TGCGCCAGCAGCTGGGGACAGGGGAATGAGCAGTTCTTC	CASSWGQGNEQFF
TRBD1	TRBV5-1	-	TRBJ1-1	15	TGCGCCAGCAGCTTGGCCGGGACAGGGACGACTGAAGCTTTCTTT	CASSLAGTGTTEAFF
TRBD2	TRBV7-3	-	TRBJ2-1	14	TGTGCCAGCAGCCCGACTAGCGGGAGCTATGAGCAGTTCTTC	CASSPTSGSYEQFF
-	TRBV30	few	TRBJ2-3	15	TGTGCCTGGGGCCGGGACTTCTTAAACACAGATACGCAGTATTTT	CAWGRDFLNTDTQYF
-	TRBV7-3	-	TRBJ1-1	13	TGTGCCAGCAGCCGTGACAGGAACACTGAAGCTTTCTTT	CASSRDRNTEAFF
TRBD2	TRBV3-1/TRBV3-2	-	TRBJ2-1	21	TGTGCCAGCAGCCAAGATCTAAGAGGGCTAGCGGGGGGCATTTCCTACAATGAGCAGTTCTTC	CASSQDLRGLAGGISYNEQFF
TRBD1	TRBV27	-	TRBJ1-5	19	TGTGCCAGCAGTCCAGTGGACAGGACCCCCGCTGTGGGCAATCAGCCCCAGCATTTT	CASSPVDRTPAVGNQPQHF
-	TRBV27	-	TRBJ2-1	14	TGTGCCAGCAGTTTACGAGTGGTTGGCAATGAGCAGTTCTTC	CASSLRVVGNEQFF
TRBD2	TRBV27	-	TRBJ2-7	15	TGTGCCAGCAGTTTATTGGGACTACGAACCTACGAGCAGTACTTC	CASSLLGLRTYEQYF
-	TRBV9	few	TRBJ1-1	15	TGTGCCAGCAGCGTAGACGGGGGACCTCTCACTGAAGCTTTCTTT	CASSVDGGPLTEAFF
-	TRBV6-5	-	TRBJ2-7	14	TGTGCCAGCAGCACCCGGGACAACTACTACGAGCAGTACTTC	CASSTRDNYYEQYF
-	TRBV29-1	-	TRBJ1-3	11	TGCAGCGTTGGGAGCGGAAACACCATATATTTT	CSVGSGNTIYF
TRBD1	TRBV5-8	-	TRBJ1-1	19	TGTGCCAGCAGCTTCAGTCGCGGGAAGGGGGCGCGGAGGGACACTGAAGCTTTCTTT	CASSFSRGKGARRDTEAFF
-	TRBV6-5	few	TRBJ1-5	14	TGTGCCAGCAGCGAGAATTATAGCAATCAGCCCCAGCATTTT	CASSENYSNQPQHF
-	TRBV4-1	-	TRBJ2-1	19	TGCGCCAGCAGCCAAGGGACTGGGCGGGTACCCAGCTCCTACAATGAGCAGTTCTTC	CASSQGTGRVPSSYNEQFF
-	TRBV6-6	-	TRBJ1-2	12	TGTGCCAGCAGTTACTCGAAGGAGGGCTACACCTTC	CASSYSKEGYTF
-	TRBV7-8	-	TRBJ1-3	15	TGTGCCAGCAGCTTAGCGCAGGGGACTGGAAACACCATATATTTT	CASSLAQGTGNTIYF
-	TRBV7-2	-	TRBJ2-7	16	TGTGCCAGCAGCTTAGGGTCCGATTCCCGACTCTACGAGCAGTACTTC	CASSLGSDSRLYEQYF
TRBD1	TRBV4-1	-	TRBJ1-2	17	TGCGCCAGCAGCCAAGGGGAAATCCCGGGACAGCCCTATGGCTACACCTTC	CASSQGEIPGQPYGYTF
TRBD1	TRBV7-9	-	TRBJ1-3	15	TGTGCCAGCAGCTTAGGACGAGGGGGCGGAAACACCATATATTTT	CASSLGRGGGNTIYF
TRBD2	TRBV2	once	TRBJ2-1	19	TGTGCCAGCAGTACAACCGGGACTAGCGGGGGGCGAGTCTACAATGAGCAGTTCTTC	CASSTTGTSGGRVYNEQFF
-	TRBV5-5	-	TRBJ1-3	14	TGTGCCAGCAGTCTCCTTACGGGGGAAGACACCATATATTTT	CASSLLTGEDTIYF
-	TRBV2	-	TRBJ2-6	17	TGTGCCAGCAGTGAAGAGGGAGGCGGCTCTGGGGCCAACGTCCTGACTTTC	CASSEEGGGSGANVLTF
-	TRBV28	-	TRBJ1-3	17	TGTGCCAGCAGTTTAATGGGTCGCGGGTCTTCTGGAAACACCATATATTTT	CASSLMGRGSSGNTIYF
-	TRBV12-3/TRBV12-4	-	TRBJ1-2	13	TGTGCCAGCAGCGAGGGGGATCTCTACGGCTACACCTTC	CASSEGDLYGYTF
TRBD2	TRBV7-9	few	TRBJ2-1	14	TGTGCCAGCAGCCCTAGCGGGAGCTACAATGAGCAGTTCTTC	CASSPSGSYNEQFF
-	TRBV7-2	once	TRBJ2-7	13	TGTGCCAGCAGCTTAAGCAGGTCCTACGAGCAGTACTTC	CASSLSRSYEQYF
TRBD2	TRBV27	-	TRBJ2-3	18	TGTGCCAGCAGTTTAAGCCCCGGACTAGCGGCTAGCACAGATACGCAGTATTTT	CASSLSPGLAASTDTQYF
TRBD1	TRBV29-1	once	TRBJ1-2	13	TGCAGCGTCCAACCGGGACAGGGGATTGGCTACACCTTC	CSVQPGQGIGYTF
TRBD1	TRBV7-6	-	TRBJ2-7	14	TGTGCCAGCAGCCTCGGGGACAGGATCTACGAGCAGTACTTC	CASSLGDRIYEQYF
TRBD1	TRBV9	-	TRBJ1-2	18	TGTGCCAGCAGCGGAAGGGCCCCACCAGGGGGACTTGACTATGGCTACACCTTC	CASSGRAPPGGLDYGYTF
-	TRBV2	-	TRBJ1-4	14	TGTGCCAGCAGTCAAGGGAGGGCTCATGAAAAACTGTTTTTT	CASSQGRAHEKLFF
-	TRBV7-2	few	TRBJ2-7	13	TGTGCCAGCAGCCCCAGGGGCTATTACGAGCAGTACTTC	CASSPRGYYEQYF
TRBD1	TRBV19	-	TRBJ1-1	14	TGTGCCAGTAGGGTGGGACAGTTAAACACTGAAGCTTTCTTT	CASRVGQLNTEAFF
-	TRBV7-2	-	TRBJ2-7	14	TGTGCCAGCAGCCCAGGGGACCTGTCCTACGAGCAGTACTTC	CASSPGDLSYEQYF
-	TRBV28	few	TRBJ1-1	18	TGTGCCAGCAGTTTAGCGATTGGGCAGGCTCTGAGGAACACTGAAGCTTTCTTT	CASSLAIGQALRNTEAFF
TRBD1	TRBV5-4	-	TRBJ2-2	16	TGTGCCAGCAGCCTCACCGGGACAGGCAACACCGGGGAGCTGTTTTTT	CASSLTGTGNTGELFF
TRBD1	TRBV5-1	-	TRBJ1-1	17	TGCGCCAGCAGCTTGAGTCCCTTGTCAGGGGGACGTACTGAAGCTTTCTTT	CASSLSPLSGGRTEAFF
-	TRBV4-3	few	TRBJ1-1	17	TGCGCCAGCAGCCAAGATGGGCAAGGGGGTTTGAACACTGAAGCTTTCTTT	CASSQDGQGGLNTEAFF
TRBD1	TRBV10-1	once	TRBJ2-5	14	TGCGCCAGCAGTCTAAACAGGGGAATGGAGACCCAGTACTTC	CASSLNRGMETQYF
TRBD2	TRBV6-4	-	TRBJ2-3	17	TGTGCCAGCAGTGACTCCGCGACTAGCGGGGGCACAGATACGCAGTATTTT	CASSDSATSGGTDTQYF
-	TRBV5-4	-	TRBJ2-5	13	TGTGCCAGCAGCCCGGGGACTGGGGAGACCCAGTACTTC	CASSPGTGETQYF
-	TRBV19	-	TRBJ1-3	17	TGTGCCAGTAGTATAGTAAACGTCGGGAGGCCTGGAAACACCATATATTTT	CASSIVNVGRPGNTIYF